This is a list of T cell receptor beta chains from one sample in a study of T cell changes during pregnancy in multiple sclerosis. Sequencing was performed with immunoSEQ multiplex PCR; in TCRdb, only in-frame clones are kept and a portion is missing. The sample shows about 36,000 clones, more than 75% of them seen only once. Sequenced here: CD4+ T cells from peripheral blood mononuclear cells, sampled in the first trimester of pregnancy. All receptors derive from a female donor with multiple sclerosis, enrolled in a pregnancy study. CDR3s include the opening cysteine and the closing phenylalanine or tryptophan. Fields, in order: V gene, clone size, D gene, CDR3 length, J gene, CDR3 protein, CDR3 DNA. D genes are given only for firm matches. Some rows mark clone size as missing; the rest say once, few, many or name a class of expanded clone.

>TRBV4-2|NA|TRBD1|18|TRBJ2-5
CASSQPQGGTGGAETQYF
TGTGCCAGCAGCCAACCCCAGGGGGGGACAGGGGGCGCGGAGACCCAGTACTTC
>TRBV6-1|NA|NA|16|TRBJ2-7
CASSEARGGLNYEQYF
TGTGCCAGCAGTGAAGCTAGGGGGGGCCTAAACTACGAGCAGTACTTC
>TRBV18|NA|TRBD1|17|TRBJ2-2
CASSLTGGPRSTGELFF
TGTGCCAGCTCACTTACAGGGGGCCCCCGAAGTACCGGGGAGCTGTTTTTT
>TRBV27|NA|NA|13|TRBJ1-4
CASSLTANEKLFF
TGTGCCAGCAGTTTAACGGCTAATGAAAAACTGTTTTTT
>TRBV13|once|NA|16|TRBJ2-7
CASSLGLQQTRYEQYF
TGTGCCAGCAGCTTAGGTCTCCAGCAGACTAGATACGAGCAGTACTTC
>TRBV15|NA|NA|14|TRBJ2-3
CATSREPRTDTTYF
TGTGCCACCAGCAGAGAACCCCGCACAGATACCACATATTTT
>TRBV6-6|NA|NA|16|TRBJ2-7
CASSYTRGHQLYEQYF
TGTGCCAGCAGTTACACTCGGGGACACCAACTCTACGAGCAGTACTTC
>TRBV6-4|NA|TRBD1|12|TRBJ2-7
CASRDRGYEQYF
TGTGCCAGCAGGGACAGGGGCTACGAGCAGTACTTC
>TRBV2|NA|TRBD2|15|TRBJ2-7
CASRALAGGTYEQYF
TGTGCCAGCAGAGCCCTAGCGGGAGGGACCTACGAGCAGTACTTC
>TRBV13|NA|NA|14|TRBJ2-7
CASSLDGEVDEQYF
TGTGCCAGCAGCTTAGACGGGGAGGTGGACGAGCAGTACTTC
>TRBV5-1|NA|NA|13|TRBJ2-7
CASSRGSSYEQYF
TGCGCCAGCAGTCGGGGGAGCTCCTACGAGCAGTACTTC
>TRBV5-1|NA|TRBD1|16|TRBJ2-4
CASSRQGSGLADIQYF
TGCGCCAGCAGCCGACAGGGGAGTGGATTGGCGGACATTCAGTACTTC
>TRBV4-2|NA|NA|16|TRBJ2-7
CASSQGHRVRSGEQYF
TGTGCCAGCAGCCAAGGCCACAGGGTAAGGTCGGGGGAGCAGTACTTC
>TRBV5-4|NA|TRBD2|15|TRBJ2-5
CASSSPGLAAETQYF
TGTGCCAGCAGCTCGCCGGGACTAGCAGCGGAGACCCAGTACTTC
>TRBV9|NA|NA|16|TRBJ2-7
CASSVGAYQEAYEQYF
TGTGCCAGCAGCGTAGGGGCTTATCAGGAGGCCTACGAGCAGTACTTC
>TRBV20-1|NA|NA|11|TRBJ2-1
CSARDLGNRFF
TGCAGTGCTAGAGATCTCGGGAATCGGTTCTTC
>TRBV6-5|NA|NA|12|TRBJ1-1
CASSSGGKEAFF
TGTGCCAGCAGTTCCGGGGGGAAAGAAGCTTTCTTT
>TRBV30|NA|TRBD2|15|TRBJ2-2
CAWSWGTSKLRELFF
TGTGCCTGGAGCTGGGGGACTAGTAAATTGCGGGAGCTGTTTTTT
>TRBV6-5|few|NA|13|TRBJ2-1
CASKKRSAAEQFF
TGTGCCAGTAAAAAAAGGAGCGCAGCTGAGCAGTTCTTC
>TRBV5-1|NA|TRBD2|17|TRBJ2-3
CASSPRTSPSLGLAQYF
TGCGCCAGCAGCCCACGGACTAGCCCAAGTCTGGGATTGGCGCAGTATTTT
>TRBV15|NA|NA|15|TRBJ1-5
CATSRDRREGQPQHF
TGTGCCACCAGCAGAGATCGGAGGGAGGGTCAGCCCCAGCATTTT
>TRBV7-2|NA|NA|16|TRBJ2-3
CASSPKRIAATDTQYF
TGTGCCAGCAGCCCGAAAAGAATAGCGGCCACAGATACGCAGTATTTT
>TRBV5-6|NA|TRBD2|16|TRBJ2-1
CASSLLAGGTYNEQFF
TGTGCCAGCAGCTTACTAGCGGGAGGTACGTACAATGAGCAGTTCTTC
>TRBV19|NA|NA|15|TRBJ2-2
CASSTLAKNTGELFF
TGTGCCAGTAGTACTCTAGCGAAGAACACCGGGGAGCTGTTTTTT
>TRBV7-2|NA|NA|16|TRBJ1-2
CASSSSGGGLGYGYTF
TGTGCCAGCAGCAGTAGCGGGGGGGGATTGGGCTATGGCTACACCTTC
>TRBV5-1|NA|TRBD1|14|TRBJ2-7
CASSLARQGREQYF
TGCGCCAGCAGCTTGGCGCGACAGGGTCGCGAGCAGTACTTC
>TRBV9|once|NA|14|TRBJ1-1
CASSPRFGSTEAFF
TGTGCCAGCAGCCCCCGGTTCGGGTCTACTGAAGCTTTCTTT
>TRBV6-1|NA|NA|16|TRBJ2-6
CASSEQTATGANVLTF
TGTGCCAGCAGTGAACAAACAGCTACTGGGGCCAACGTCCTGACTTTC
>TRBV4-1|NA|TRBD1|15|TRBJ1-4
CASSQVGTAIAKLFF
TGCGCCAGCAGCCAGGTTGGGACAGCCATAGCTAAACTGTTTTTT
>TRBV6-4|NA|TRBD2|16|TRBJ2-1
CASRPILAGPGNEQFF
TGTGCCAGCAGACCGATACTAGCGGGGCCAGGTAATGAGCAGTTCTTC
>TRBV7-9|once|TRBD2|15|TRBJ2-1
CASSPKLAGGRGQFF
TGTGCCAGCAGCCCGAAACTAGCGGGGGGGAGGGGGCAGTTCTTC
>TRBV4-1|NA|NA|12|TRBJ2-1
CASSRRDYEQFF
TGCGCCAGCAGCCGTAGAGATTATGAGCAGTTCTTC